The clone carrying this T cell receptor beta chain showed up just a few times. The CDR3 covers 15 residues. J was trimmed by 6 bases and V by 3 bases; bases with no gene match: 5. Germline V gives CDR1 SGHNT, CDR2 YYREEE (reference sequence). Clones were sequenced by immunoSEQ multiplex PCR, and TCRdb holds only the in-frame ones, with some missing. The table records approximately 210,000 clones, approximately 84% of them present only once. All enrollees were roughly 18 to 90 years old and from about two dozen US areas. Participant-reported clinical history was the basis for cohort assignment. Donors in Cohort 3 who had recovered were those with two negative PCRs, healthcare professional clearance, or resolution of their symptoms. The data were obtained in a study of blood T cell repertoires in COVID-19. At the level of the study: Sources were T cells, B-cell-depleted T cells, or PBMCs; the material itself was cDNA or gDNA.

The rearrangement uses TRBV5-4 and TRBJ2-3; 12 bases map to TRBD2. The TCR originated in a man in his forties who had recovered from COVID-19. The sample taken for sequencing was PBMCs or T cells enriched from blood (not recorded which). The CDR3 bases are TGTGCCAGCAGCTATACTAGCGGGGGGCCGGATACGCAGTATTTT. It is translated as CASSYTSGGPDTQYF.